The rows below give T cell receptor beta chains drawn from one sample of a study of cytomegalovirus exposure and HLA in healthy donors. Data came from immunoSEQ multiplex PCR; TCRdb stores just in-frame clones and leaves some out. The profile shows 210,000 or so clones, about 83% of them singletons. The sample taken for sequencing was PBMCs. Every receptor here comes from a woman aged 50 to 60 in good health and CMV-seropositive. Both conserved end residues are part of each CDR3. Clone size is not always given. Where it is, it says once, few, many or a class for expanded clones.

V gene: TRBV6-6
J gene: TRBJ1-5
clone size: .
CDR3 protein: CASSRRQGTNQPQHF

V gene: TRBV7-8
J gene: TRBJ1-6
clone size: .
CDR3 protein: CASSLGGGQGSPLHF

V gene: TRBV9
J gene: TRBJ2-2
clone size: .
CDR3 protein: CASSAGTVATGELFF

V gene: TRBV9
J gene: TRBJ2-1
clone size: .
CDR3 protein: CASSVGGNNNEQFF

V gene: TRBV20-1
J gene: TRBJ2-5
clone size: .
CDR3 protein: CSARDRETQYF

V gene: TRBV4-3
J gene: TRBJ1-6
clone size: few
CDR3 protein: CASSQDRRGNSPLHF

V gene: TRBV2
J gene: TRBJ1-2
clone size: .
CDR3 protein: CASSDRGLLGYGYTF

V gene: TRBV18
J gene: TRBJ2-1
clone size: .
CDR3 protein: CASSRGRGDSYNEQFF

V gene: TRBV5-4
J gene: TRBJ2-3
clone size: .
CDR3 protein: CASSLAGGGRDTQYF

V gene: TRBV5-1
J gene: TRBJ2-5
clone size: .
CDR3 protein: CASSSEEGRLGEQYF

V gene: TRBV28
J gene: TRBJ1-4
clone size: .
CDR3 protein: CASSRHPTNEKLFF

V gene: TRBV15
J gene: TRBJ2-1
clone size: .
CDR3 protein: CATSSGGSYNEQFF

V gene: TRBV14
J gene: TRBJ2-7
clone size: .
CDR3 protein: CASSLTNRARDQQYF

V gene: TRBV10-3
J gene: TRBJ1-1
clone size: .
CDR3 protein: CAISESIGVGTEAFF

V gene: TRBV5-1
J gene: TRBJ2-7
clone size: once
CDR3 protein: CASSFQGDEQYF

V gene: TRBV5-1
J gene: TRBJ1-1
clone size: .
CDR3 protein: CASSLTGADTEAFF

V gene: TRBV9
J gene: TRBJ1-1
clone size: .
CDR3 protein: CASSVLGQGFTEAFF

V gene: TRBV28
J gene: TRBJ2-1
clone size: .
CDR3 protein: CASSFRGGRSFNEQFF

V gene: TRBV5-1
J gene: TRBJ1-2
clone size: .
CDR3 protein: CASSLHGGNYGYTF

V gene: TRBV6-1
J gene: TRBJ1-3
clone size: .
CDR3 protein: CASSVSREGGSGNTIYF